A selection of T cell receptor beta chains follows, all from one sample in a study of blood T cell repertoires in COVID-19. This table comes from immunoSEQ multiplex PCR, and its TCRdb copy is limited to in-frame clones, with some not included. The data show roughly 280,000 clones, more than 85% seen once. What was sequenced was PBMCs or T cells enriched from blood (not recorded which). Receptors were obtained from a man aged 35 to 55 who had been exposed to COVID-19. CDR3s include the opening cysteine and the closing phenylalanine or tryptophan. A D gene is named only where the DNA matches it firmly. A clone size is listed for some rows: how often the clone was seen (once, few, many), or a class if it is expanded.

>TRBV7-9|TRBD2|-|TRBJ2-7
TGTGCCAGCAGCGTAACCGGGACTAGCGGCAACGAGCAGTACTTC
CASSVTGTSGNEQYF
>TRBV29-1|-|once|TRBJ2-1
TGCAGCGTTGGTCCTTACGGGAGCGCCTACAATGAGCAGTTCTTC
CSVGPYGSAYNEQFF
>TRBV24-1|TRBD1|-|TRBJ2-1
TGTGCCACCAGTGAAGCCGGGACAGGGGCCTTGGAGCAGTTCTTC
CATSEAGTGALEQFF
>TRBV25-1|TRBD1|-|TRBJ1-2
TGTGCCAGCAGCGATACAGGGGCGCGTTATGGCTACACCTTC
CASSDTGARYGYTF
>TRBV5-1|-|-|TRBJ2-3
TGCGCCAGCAGTATAGAGGGAGTGGGTACAGATACGCAGTATTTT
CASSIEGVGTDTQYF
>TRBV25-1|-|-|TRBJ1-2
TGTGCCAGCAGTGAAGGGAGAAACTATGGCTACACCTTC
CASSEGRNYGYTF
>TRBV3-1/TRBV3-2|TRBD1|-|TRBJ2-1
TGTGCCAGCAGCCGAGCCCGGGACAGGGGGTTGCATGAGCAGTTCTTC
CASSRARDRGLHEQFF
>TRBV19|-|once|TRBJ1-2
TGTGCCAGTAGTCGCCCTCCCCTCGGGTTGGAAGGCTACACCTTC
CASSRPPLGLEGYTF
>TRBV3-1/TRBV3-2|-|-|TRBJ2-7
TGTGCCAGCAGCCAAGATCCCAGCGGAATCCGGAGCGAGCAGTACTTC
CASSQDPSGIRSEQYF
>TRBV7-6|TRBD2|-|TRBJ2-7
TGTGCCAGCAGCGAAAATCCGGGACTAGGTGACGAGCAGTACTTC
CASSENPGLGDEQYF
>TRBV27|TRBD1|-|TRBJ1-5
TGTGCCAGCAGTTTAGGGGACAGGGGAGGCCGGGGCAGCAATCAGCCCCAGCATTTT
CASSLGDRGGRGSNQPQHF
>TRBV28|TRBD1|-|TRBJ1-1
TGTGCCAGCACCCTCAGGGGGCGCGTGAACACTGAAGCTTTCTTT
CASTLRGRVNTEAFF
>TRBV7-9|TRBD1|-|TRBJ1-4
TGTGCCAGTCGGGACAGTAATGAAAAACTGTTTTTT
CASRDSNEKLFF
>TRBV5-4|-|once|TRBJ1-4
TGTGCCAGCAGCCCCTTTGGGGGAGGTGAAAAACTGTTTTTT
CASSPFGGGEKLFF
>TRBV4-1|-|once|TRBJ1-1
TGCGCCAGCAGCATTCAGCAAGAACGCGGTGAAGCTTTCTTT
CASSIQQERGEAFF
>TRBV6-8|TRBD1|-|TRBJ1-5
TGTGCCAGCAGTTACGAAGCGACAGGGGGTGGTCAGCCCCAGCATTTT
CASSYEATGGGQPQHF
>TRBV19|-|once|TRBJ1-5
TGTGCCAGTAGTATTGGACTCTCGAATCAGCCCCAGCATTTT
CASSIGLSNQPQHF
>TRBV27|TRBD2|-|TRBJ2-1
TGTGCCAGCAGTACGGGAGGTCGAGGGCAGTTCTTC
CASSTGGRGQFF
>TRBV28|TRBD1|-|TRBJ1-4
TGTGCCAGCAGTACTTATGTTGGTGGACAGGGAGGTGAAAAACTGTTTTTT
CASSTYVGGQGGEKLFF
>TRBV18|-|-|TRBJ2-7
TGTGCCAGCTCACCCTTCGGCGGGGACGAGCAGTACTTC
CASSPFGGDEQYF
>TRBV10-2|TRBD2|-|TRBJ2-7
TGCGCCAGTCTTGGGACTAGCGGGAGAGTATACGAGCAGTACTTC
CASLGTSGRVYEQYF
>TRBV12-3/TRBV12-4|-|-|TRBJ1-2
TGTGCCAGCAGTTTAGCCAGGGTGTATGGCTACACCTTC
CASSLARVYGYTF
>TRBV7-2|TRBD1|-|TRBJ2-5
TGTGCCAGCAGCACTGACAGGGTTGGACCTTGGGAGACCCAGTACTTC
CASSTDRVGPWETQYF
>TRBV19|-|-|TRBJ2-3
TGTGCCAGTAGTAAGGACACCGAAACGACAGATACGCAGTATTTT
CASSKDTETTDTQYF
>TRBV10-2|-|-|TRBJ1-4
TGCGCCAGCACGGGTCCTTCTAATGAAAAACTGTTTTTT
CASTGPSNEKLFF